One and the same sample provided the 10 T cell receptor beta chains below, sequenced in a study of blood T cell repertoires in COVID-19. Sequenced by immunoSEQ multiplex PCR; TCRdb stores in-frame clones only, minus some. The sample records about 36,000 clones, approximately 81% being singletons. The sequenced material came from peripheral blood. Receptors originate from a man in his 60s with COVID-19, enrolled during active disease.

This sequence joins TRBV7-2 and TRBJ2-7; 9 positions match TRBD1. The J segment lost 1 base and the V segment lost 4 bases, leaving 8 bases of the junction unmatched. The CDR3 consists of 16 residues. Germline V gene lookup returns CDR1 SGHTA and CDR2 FQGNSA. The CDR3 loop reads CASSSNPGQGSYEQYF. The DNA of the CDR3 is TGTGCCAGCAGCTCGAATCCGGGACAGGGTTCCTACGAGCAGTACTTC.

This clone is a singleton in its sample. This sequence joins TRBV3-1 (or the pseudogene TRBV3-2) and TRBJ1-1, with 7 bases fitting TRBD1. The germline CDR1 and CDR2 sequences are LGHDT and YNNKEL (reference sequence). V gave up 4 bases and J gave up 2 bases; unmatched junction bases: 4. CDR3 length: 14 residues. The CDR3 protein is CASSRGQPNTEAFF. The CDR3 DNA sequence: TGTGCCAGCAGCCGGGGACAGCCAAACACTGAAGCTTTCTTT.

CDR3 residues: CASSPGQSEQFF. The DNA for the CDR3 is TGTGCCAGCAGCCCCGGACAGTCCGAGCAGTTCTTC. J is TRBJ2-1 and V is TRBV7-3; D perhaps matches TRBD1 (6 bases). From germline, CDR1 is SGHTA and CDR2 FQGTGA. V was pared by 5 bases and J by 10 bases, with 12 bases between. The CDR3 is 12 residues long.

The chain carries TRBV7-9 and TRBJ2-7; maybe TRBD2 (5 bases). Between the trimmed V and J ends, which lost 0 bases and 3 bases, there was a span of 12 bases. The CDR3 has 15 amino acids. The V gene's germline CDR1 is SEHNR and CDR2 FQNEAQ (reference sequence). CDR3: CASSLAGEGFYEQYF. The CDR3 nucleotides read TGTGCCAGCAGCTTAGCGGGAGAGGGTTTCTACGAGCAGTACTTC.

The chain is built from TRBV7-2 and TRBJ1-2; D unclear. CDR3 length: 15 amino acids. Trimming stripped 1 base from V and 2 bases from J, with 11 bases between. Per the germline V gene, CDR1 is SGHTA and CDR2 is FQGNSA. Here the CDR3 reads CASSLGPPPNYGYTF. In nucleotides, the CDR3 is TGTGCCAGCAGCTTAGGGCCCCCTCCCAACTATGGCTACACCTTC.

V and J are TRBV28 and TRBJ2-4; D is perhaps TRBD2 (6 bases). Germline assignment: CDR1 MDHEN and CDR2 SYDVKM. The germline V and J ends were trimmed by 4 bases and 0 bases, with 16 bases remaining between them. This CDR3 contains 17 residues. The CDR3 DNA follows: TGTGCCAGCAGTTCAACTCCCCCGGGACTAGCCAAAAACATTCAGTACTTC. Its translation is CASSSTPPGLAKNIQYF. Full variable domain (outside the CDR3, taken from reference TRBV28 and TRBJ2-4): DVKVTQSSRYLVKRTGEKVFLECVQDMDHENMFWYRQDPGLGLRLIYFSYDVKMKEKGDIPEGYSVSREKKERFSLILESASTNQTSMYLCASSSTPPGLAKNIQYFGAGTRLSVL.

V is TRBV19 and J is TRBJ1-4; a weak D match, TRBD1 (6 bases). This CDR3 comprises 13 residues. Germline V CDR1 and CDR2: LNHDA, SQIVND (reference sequence). Trimming pared 9 bases from V and 4 bases from J, leaving 12 bases between. CDR3 amino acids: CASSTGNNEKLFF. The CDR3 DNA follows: TGTGCCAGCTCGACAGGAAATAATGAAAAACTGTTTTTT.

This chain links TRBV5-6 with TRBJ1-5; D might be TRBD1 (5 bases). Germline V gives CDR1 SGHDT, CDR2 YYEEEE. The CDR3 totals 14 residues. Trimming took 2 bases from V and 9 from J, leaving 15 bases between them. The CDR3 sequence is CASSLGRAQWPQHF. DNA for the CDR3: TGTGCCAGCAGCTTAGGCAGGGCCCAGTGGCCCCAGCATTTT.

This rearrangement joins TRBV27 to TRBJ2-5, with a weak D call TRBD2 (6 bases). The CDR3 has 14 amino acids. Looked up from germline, CDR1 is MNHEY and CDR2 is SMNVEV (reference sequence). V was shortened by 6 bases and J by 10 bases, with 21 bases between the two germline ends. The CDR3 loop is CASSLGLYPRDQYF. The CDR3 region has the DNA TGTGCCAGCAGCCTAGGACTATATCCAAGAGACCAGTACTTC.

V usage is TRBV19 and J usage is TRBJ1-6; tentatively, D is TRBD1 (6 bases). This CDR3 comprises 13 residues. V was clipped by 5 bases and J by 6 bases, with 8 bases between them. Germline loops: CDR1 LNHDA, CDR2 SQIVND (reference sequence). The CDR3 bases are TGTGCCAGTAGTGGACAGATTAATTCACCCCTCCACTTT. Translation: CASSGQINSPLHF. The full variable domain, with the rest looked up from reference TRBV19 and TRBJ1-6, is DGGITQSPKYLFRKEGQNVTLSCEQNLNHDAMYWYRQDPGQGLRLIYYSQIVNDFQKGDIAEGYSVSREKKESFPLTVTSAQKNPTAFYLCASSGQINSPLHFGNGTRLTVT.